Listed here are 21 T cell receptor beta chains from one sample, sequenced in a study of blood T cells in healthy people across ages. A second PCR of 7 to 11 cycles used a sample-barcoded 5' primer and a J-beta primer mix. TCRdb re-called the 5' RACE reads through MiXCR, storing one row per CDR3 protein. The sample has some 1.6 million distinct CDR3 sequences; about 35% are singletons. The sample was blood. The receptor set was obtained from a woman in her 30s in good health.

This clonotype was seen just once. The V call is TRBV4-1, the J call TRBJ1-4, with D perhaps TRBD1 (5 bases). The CDR3 covers 14 residues. Trimming stripped 10 bases from V and 7 bases from J, with 19 bases between. Germline V lookup: CDR1 MGHRA, CDR2 YSYEKL. CDR3 coding DNA: TGCGCCACAAAGAGGGGAGTGCGGAGTGAAAAACTGTTTTTT. It translates to CATKRGVRSEKLFF.

This clonotype has just a few counts. The V and J genes are TRBV10-2 and TRBJ2-2; the match to TRBD1 covers 7 bases. The CDR3 length is 12 residues. In germline, CDR1 is WSHSY, CDR2 SAAADI. The J segment lost 7 bases and the V segment lost 6 bases, leaving 2 bases of the junction unmatched. CDR3 nucleotide sequence: TGCGCCAGCAGGACAGGGCACGGGGAGCTGTTTTTT. Translation: CASRTGHGELFF.

This chain links TRBV28 with TRBJ2-7; D uncertain. The CDR3 length is 17 residues. CDR1 is MDHEN, CDR2 SYDVKM, per germline. Trimming shortened V by 1 base and J by 4 bases, and 20 bases separated the two germline ends. The CDR3 nucleotides read TGTGCCAGCAGTTTATCCCTTGCCAGAGATTTCGAGTACGAGCAGTACTTC. Translation: CASSLSLARDFEYEQYF.

This clonotype was seen a handful of times. The rearrangement joins TRBV7-9 to TRBJ2-3; D uncertain. There are 14 residues in the CDR3. Per germline, CDR1 SEHNR and CDR2 FQNEAQ (reference sequence). V shed 3 bases and J shed 3 bases, with 10 bases lying between them. DNA for the CDR3: TGTGCCAGCAGCTTCGAGGATGGGACAGATACGCAGTATTTT. This translates into CASSFEDGTDTQYF. The whole variable domain, remainder taken from reference TRBV7-9 and TRBJ2-3, is DTGVSQNPRHKITKRGQNVTFRCDPISEHNRLYWYRQTLGQGPEFLTYFQNEAQLEKSRLLSDRFSAERPKGSFSTLEIQRTEQGDSAMYLCASSFEDGTDTQYFGPGTRLTVL.

This sequence joins TRBV19 and TRBJ2-7; D is uncertain. Germline CDR1 is LNHDA and CDR2 is SQIVND (reference sequence). V lost 1 base to trimming and J lost 0 bases, with 10 bases between them. CDR3 length equals 15 residues. The CDR3 coding sequence is TGTGCCAGTAGTATAGGAGACCCCAGCTCCTACGAGCAGTACTTC. Translation gives CASSIGDPSSYEQYF.

This clonotype occurred a few times. The chain is built from TRBV24-1 and TRBJ2-5; weak D call: TRBD1 (5 bases). V gave up 6 bases and J gave up 4 bases, with 14 bases separating them. CDR1 is KGHDR, CDR2 SFDVKD, per germline. The CDR3 contains 14 residues. The CDR3 DNA reads TGTGCCACCAGTCCTGGTGGGGCCCGAGAGACCCAGTACTTC. The encoded protein is CATSPGGARETQYF.

This chain uses TRBV30 with TRBJ1-1; 7 bases are a match to TRBD1. This CDR3 has 15 amino acids. Germline V gene sequence: CDR1 GTSNPN, CDR2 SVGIG (reference sequence). CDR3 sequence: CARPGPAQGDTEAFF. CDR3 nucleotide sequence: TGTGCAAGACCGGGACCGGCTCAGGGGGACACTGAAGCTTTCTTT.

The chain combines TRBV20-1 with TRBJ2-3, with D uncertain. CDR1 and CDR2 (germline): DFQATT, SNEGSKA (reference sequence). The CDR3 is 11 residues long. The V end lost 4 bases, the J end lost 7 bases, and 9 bases lay between the germline ends. DNA of the CDR3: TGCAGTGCTATTTTATCTCATACGCAGTATTTT. Residues: CSAILSHTQYF.

This chain links TRBV7-3 with TRBJ2-5; TRBD1 or TRBD2 may be the D gene (6 bases each). The CDR3 is made up of 17 amino acids. In germline, CDR1 is SGHTA, CDR2 FQGTGA. V lost 5 bases and J lost 4, with 23 bases in between. CDR3 bases: TGTGCCAGCAGCCCACAGGGCGGGGCCAGGGGTTCAGAGACCCAGTACTTC. Its protein product is CASSPQGGARGSETQYF.

The V and J genes are TRBV20-1 and TRBJ1-5; possibly TRBD1 for D (5 bases). V lost 6 bases and J lost 3, with 15 bases in between. The CDR3 length is 14 residues. Germline V lookup: CDR1 DFQATT, CDR2 SNEGSKA (reference sequence). CDR3 sequence: CSALRGRDNQPQHF. In DNA form, the CDR3 reads TGCAGTGCCTTACGGGGGAGGGACAATCAGCCCCAGCATTTT.

The chain uses TRBV6-1 and TRBJ1-4, with a tentative D call TRBD1 (5 bases). Trimming took 6 bases from V and 5 from J, leaving 16 bases between them. Germline V gene lookup returns CDR1 MNHNS and CDR2 SASEGT. The CDR3 is 15 residues long. The DNA for the CDR3 is TGTGCCAGCAGGCTCTCCGGGACCGAAAATGAAAAACTGTTTTTT. This codes for CASRLSGTENEKLFF.

Only a few counts were recorded for this clonotype. The J gene is TRBJ2-5, the V gene TRBV5-1, with 7 nucleotides matching TRBD2. The V segment lost 1 base and the J segment 7 bases; nucleotides outside the gene matches: 7. Germline V gene lookup returns CDR1 SGHRS and CDR2 YFSETQ. CDR3 length: 14 residues. CDR3 residues: CASSLTSDVGTQYF. For the CDR3, the DNA is TGCGCCAGCAGCTTGACTAGCGACGTGGGGACCCAGTACTTC.

V gene TRBV20-1 combines with J gene TRBJ1-2; 11 positions agree with TRBD1. This CDR3 is built from 13 residues. Germline values: CDR1 DFQATT, CDR2 SNEGSKA (reference sequence). After removal of 5 bases from V and 5 bases from J, the junction contained 4 bases not matched to a gene. This CDR3 is CSAGQGAGYGYTF. Here the CDR3 DNA reads TGCAGTGCTGGACAGGGGGCCGGGTATGGCTACACCTTC.

This clonotype was found many times. The J gene is TRBJ2-5, the V gene TRBV15; D is perhaps TRBD1 (6 bases). V shed 0 bases and J shed 4 bases, with 9 bases lying between them. The germline V gene has CDR1 LNHNV and CDR2 YYDKDF (reference sequence). The CDR3 consists of 14 residues. The CDR3 reads CATSRDQGRETQYF. Here the CDR3 DNA reads TGTGCCACCAGCAGAGACCAGGGGAGAGAGACCCAGTACTTC. The complete variable domain, with remaining parts taken from reference TRBV15 and TRBJ2-5, reads DAMVIQNPRYQVTQFGKPVTLSCSQTLNHNVMYWYQQKSSQAPKLLFHYYDKDFNNEADTPDNFQSRRPNTSFCFLDIRSPGLGDTAMYLCATSRDQGRETQYFGPGTRLLVL.

This clonotype was recorded a few times. The chain employs TRBV7-9 and TRBJ2-7; D remains ambiguous. The germline gives CDR1 SEHNR, CDR2 FQNEAQ (reference sequence). This CDR3 contains 14 residues. Trimming took 5 bases from V and 1 from J, leaving 12 bases between them. DNA of the CDR3: TGTGCCAGCAGCGGGTGGATATCTTCCTACGAGCAGTACTTC. It encodes CASSGWISSYEQYF.

This clonotype was observed many times. The CDR3 DNA follows: TGCAGCGTTGAAGCACCAATCCGGGACAGGGGCTATGGCTACACCTTC. Its translation is CSVEAPIRDRGYGYTF. V is TRBV29-1 and J is TRBJ1-2, with 10 bases identical to TRBD1. V lost 1 base, J lost 4 bases, and 9 bases stayed unmatched. The CDR3 has 16 residues. From germline, CDR1 is SQVTM and CDR2 ANQGSEA. The entire variable domain, with the rest obtained from reference TRBV29-1 and TRBJ1-2, is as follows: SAVISQKPSRDICQRGTSLTIQCQVDSQVTMMFWYRQQPGQSLTLIATANQGSEATYESGFVIDKFPISRPNLTFSTLTVSNMSPEDSSIYLCSVEAPIRDRGYGYTFGSGTRLTVV.

This chain uses TRBV10-3 with TRBJ2-5; D ambiguous. The CDR3 runs 13 residues. Germline values: CDR1 ENHRY, CDR2 SYGVKD. V dropped 3 bases and J dropped 5 bases, with 10 bases sitting between them. The CDR3 is CAISEGPFETQYF. CDR3 nucleotide sequence: TGTGCCATCAGTGAAGGACCCTTTGAGACCCAGTACTTC.

This clonotype was detected only a few times. The rearrangement links TRBV2 to TRBJ2-1; TRBD2 might be the D (6 bases). This CDR3 is 14 amino acids long. Trimming removed 6 bases at V and 6 bases at J, with 15 bases between. The V gene's germline CDR1 is SNHLY and CDR2 FYNNEI. The CDR3 DNA follows: TGTGCCAGCAGGGGGGTAGCGGAGGTCAATGAGCAGTTCTTC. Encoded protein: CASRGVAEVNEQFF.

The V and J genes are TRBV2 and TRBJ2-1; either TRBD1 or TRBD2 may supply D (5 bases each). Trimming pared 6 bases from V and 5 bases from J, leaving 14 bases between. CDR1 SNHLY and CDR2 FYNNEI come from the germline V gene. This CDR3 spans 14 amino acids. CDR3 coding DNA: TGTGCCAGCAGCTCAGGGATGGGGGACAATGAGCAGTTCTTC. Protein: CASSSGMGDNEQFF. Full variable domain (rest looked up from reference TRBV2 and TRBJ2-1): EPEVTQTPSHQVTQMGQEVILRCVPISNHLYFYWYRQILGQKVEFLVSFYNNEISEKSEIFDDQFSVERPDGSNFTLKIRSTKLEDSAMYFCASSSGMGDNEQFFGPGTRLTVL.

The rearrangement uses TRBV6-5 and TRBJ2-7; D may be TRBD1 or TRBD2 (6 bases each). This CDR3 has 15 amino acids. The germline V gene encodes CDR1 MNHEY and CDR2 SVGAGI. Trimming left V 2 bases short and J 2 bases short, with 13 bases between. The CDR3 here is CASSYGGGNAYEQYF. The CDR3, as DNA: TGTGCCAGCAGTTACGGGGGCGGGAATGCCTACGAGCAGTACTTC.

This clonotype appeared a few times. The rearrangement joins TRBV6-5 to TRBJ1-2; maybe TRBD1 (6 bases). From germline, CDR1 is MNHEY and CDR2 SVGAGI. The V end lost 7 bases, the J end lost 7 bases, and 16 bases lay between the germline ends. The CDR3 length is 13 residues. CDR3 coding DNA: TGTGCCAGCACCCCGGGACATGGTGGTGGCTACACCTTC. Translation gives CASTPGHGGGYTF.